This TCR beta chain was captured in a study of OX40 agonist ivuxolimab in advanced cancers. In the study overall: Of mixed ages from about 23 to 79 and averaging roughly 66 years, the group was over 80% male. Partial responses occurred in three patients (one hepatocellular carcinoma, two cutaneous melanoma).

CDR1 and CDR2 (germline): SGHVS, FNYEAQ. The CDR3 sequence is 16 residues long. Losses at the gene ends were 4 bases for V and 1 base for J; bases not matched to a gene: 4. TCRdb keeps only in-frame clones here, not all; method: immunoSEQ multiplex PCR. The sample consists of 60,000 to 85,000 clones, 70% to 90% of them appearing once. This TCR came from an adult with an advanced solid tumor such as melanoma, head and neck, liver or kidney cancer. Sequenced material: CD4+ or CD8+ T cells sorted from blood, taken in a trial of the OX40 agonist ivuxolimab. The gene calls are TRBV7-6 and TRBJ1-3; TRBD1 matches 10 bases. CDR3 loop: CASSSGDRGSGNTIYF. CDR3 coding DNA: TGTGCCAGCAGCTCGGGGGACAGGGGTTCTGGAAACACCATATATTTT. Full variable domain (rest looked up from reference TRBV7-6 and TRBJ1-3): GAGVSQSPRYKVTKRGQDVALRCDPISGHVSLYWYRQALGQGPEFLTYFNYEAQQDKSGLPNDRFSAERPEGSISTLTIQRTEQRDSAMYRCASSSGDRGSGNTIYFGEGSWLTVV.